These T cell receptor beta chains were read from a single sample in a study of shared clonotypes between healthy human individuals. Assay used: immunoSEQ multiplex PCR; TCRdb lists only in-frame clones, some missing. This table has about 2.3 million clones, 90% to 95% appearing once. Sequences were obtained from naive CD4+ T cells from PBMCs. The receptor source for this set is a man younger than 35 in good health. Some clones in this sample may be carry-over from other donors' samples. The CDR3 runs from the conserved cysteine through the conserved F or W. A D gene is named only where the DNA matches it firmly. Some rows mark clone size as missing; the rest say once, few, many or name a class of expanded clone.

d_gene: NA; v_gene: TRBV18; j_gene: TRBJ1-5; abundance: NA; CDR3aa: CASSPAGNSNQPQHF; CDR3nt: TGTGCCAGCTCACCAGCCGGGAATAGCAATCAGCCCCAGCATTTT
d_gene: NA; v_gene: TRBV5-1; j_gene: TRBJ2-7; abundance: once; CDR3aa: CASSLGFPLNYEQYF; CDR3nt: TGCGCCAGCAGCTTGGGGTTCCCTTTAAACTACGAGCAGTACTTC
d_gene: NA; v_gene: TRBV5-1; j_gene: TRBJ2-1; abundance: NA; CDR3aa: CASSPAAYNEQFF; CDR3nt: TGCGCCAGCAGCCCAGCAGCCTACAATGAGCAGTTCTTC
d_gene: TRBD1; v_gene: TRBV28; j_gene: TRBJ2-7; abundance: NA; CDR3aa: CASRGTGGFYEQYF; CDR3nt: TGTGCCAGCAGGGGGACAGGGGGGTTTTACGAGCAGTACTTC
d_gene: TRBD2; v_gene: TRBV10-1; j_gene: TRBJ2-3; abundance: NA; CDR3aa: CASSEGLAGALDTQYF; CDR3nt: TGCGCCAGCAGTGAGGGACTAGCGGGAGCCTTAGATACGCAGTATTTT
d_gene: NA; v_gene: TRBV30; j_gene: TRBJ2-7; abundance: once; CDR3aa: CAWTRPGWEQYF; CDR3nt: TGTGCCTGGACACGACCCGGGTGGGAGCAGTACTTC
d_gene: TRBD1; v_gene: TRBV25-1; j_gene: TRBJ2-7; abundance: NA; CDR3aa: CASNSPPGQGENEQYF; CDR3nt: TGTGCCAGCAATTCCCCCCCGGGACAGGGGGAGAACGAGCAGTACTTC
d_gene: TRBD1; v_gene: TRBV7-9; j_gene: TRBJ1-6; abundance: once; CDR3aa: CASSADRVPLHF; CDR3nt: TGTGCCAGCAGCGCCGACAGGGTCCCCCTCCACTTT
d_gene: TRBD1; v_gene: TRBV11-3; j_gene: TRBJ2-1; abundance: NA; CDR3aa: CASSPLPGQLPYNEQFF; CDR3nt: TGTGCCAGCAGCCCTCTACCGGGACAGCTGCCCTATAATGAGCAGTTCTTC
d_gene: TRBD1; v_gene: TRBV11-2; j_gene: TRBJ2-1; abundance: NA; CDR3aa: CASSLAGTDYNEQFF; CDR3nt: TGTGCCAGCAGCTTAGCGGGGACAGATTACAATGAGCAGTTCTTC
d_gene: NA; v_gene: TRBV4-1; j_gene: TRBJ2-7; abundance: NA; CDR3aa: CASSQEKGVSYEQYF; CDR3nt: TGCGCCAGCAGCCAAGAAAAGGGGGTCTCCTACGAGCAGTACTTC
d_gene: TRBD2; v_gene: TRBV28; j_gene: TRBJ2-1; abundance: NA; CDR3aa: CASSSQAGAPNEQFF; CDR3nt: TGTGCCAGCAGCTCGCAAGCGGGAGCTCCCAATGAGCAGTTCTTC
d_gene: TRBD1; v_gene: TRBV6-1; j_gene: TRBJ2-6; abundance: NA; CDR3aa: CASSVGTGLTGANVLTF; CDR3nt: TGTGCCAGCAGTGTGGGGACAGGGCTTACCGGAGCCAACGTCCTGACTTTC
d_gene: NA; v_gene: TRBV30; j_gene: TRBJ1-2; abundance: NA; CDR3aa: CAWSLTRETFYGYTF; CDR3nt: TGTGCCTGGAGTTTGACCCGGGAGACCTTCTATGGCTACACCTTC
d_gene: NA; v_gene: TRBV6-1; j_gene: TRBJ1-4; abundance: NA; CDR3aa: CASSEPHSGDEKLFF; CDR3nt: TGTGCCAGCAGTGAACCCCACTCAGGCGATGAAAAACTGTTTTTT
d_gene: NA; v_gene: TRBV7-2; j_gene: TRBJ1-1; abundance: few; CDR3aa: CASSSNHYTEAFF; CDR3nt: TGTGCCAGCAGCTCAAATCACTACACTGAAGCTTTCTTT
d_gene: NA; v_gene: TRBV5-1; j_gene: TRBJ2-7; abundance: NA; CDR3aa: CASSLIGYEQYF; CDR3nt: TGCGCCAGCAGCTTGATCGGCTACGAGCAGTACTTC
d_gene: NA; v_gene: TRBV27; j_gene: TRBJ2-3; abundance: NA; CDR3aa: CASSLATSTDTQYF; CDR3nt: TGTGCCAGCAGTTTAGCGACAAGCACAGATACGCAGTATTTT
d_gene: NA; v_gene: TRBV19; j_gene: TRBJ1-2; abundance: NA; CDR3aa: CASSIDTNYGYTF; CDR3nt: TGTGCCAGTAGTATTGACACGAACTATGGCTACACCTTC
d_gene: TRBD1; v_gene: TRBV27; j_gene: TRBJ2-7; abundance: NA; CDR3aa: CASSLFGTGPYEQYF; CDR3nt: TGTGCCAGCAGTTTATTCGGGACAGGGCCCTACGAGCAGTACTTC
d_gene: NA; v_gene: TRBV2; j_gene: TRBJ1-2; abundance: NA; CDR3aa: CASREAANYGYTF; CDR3nt: TGTGCCAGCAGAGAAGCGGCTAACTATGGCTACACCTTC
d_gene: NA; v_gene: TRBV5-8; j_gene: TRBJ1-5; abundance: NA; CDR3aa: CASSLFRGFDQPQHF; CDR3nt: TGTGCCAGCAGCTTATTCAGGGGATTTGATCAGCCCCAGCATTTT
d_gene: NA; v_gene: TRBV6-5; j_gene: TRBJ1-5; abundance: NA; CDR3aa: CASSLTRNQPQHF; CDR3nt: TGTGCCAGCAGTCTTACTAGAAATCAGCCCCAGCATTTT
d_gene: NA; v_gene: TRBV5-1; j_gene: TRBJ1-2; abundance: NA; CDR3aa: CASSHEDLYGYTF; CDR3nt: TGCGCCAGCAGCCACGAAGACCTCTATGGCTACACCTTC
d_gene: TRBD1; v_gene: TRBV5-4; j_gene: TRBJ2-1; abundance: NA; CDR3aa: CASSLGQLNEQFF; CDR3nt: TGTGCCAGCAGCCTGGGACAGCTCAATGAGCAGTTCTTC
d_gene: NA; v_gene: TRBV6-6; j_gene: TRBJ2-7; abundance: NA; CDR3aa: CASSYPESGSYEQYF; CDR3nt: TGTGCCAGCAGTTACCCGGAGTCCGGGTCCTACGAGCAGTACTTC
d_gene: NA; v_gene: TRBV7-8; j_gene: TRBJ1-2; abundance: NA; CDR3aa: CASSFSGGRENYGYTF; CDR3nt: TGTGCCAGCAGCTTCTCTGGGGGGCGGGAGAACTATGGCTACACCTTC
d_gene: NA; v_gene: TRBV2; j_gene: TRBJ2-7; abundance: NA; CDR3aa: CASSNSFSYEQYF; CDR3nt: TGTGCCAGCAGTAACAGCTTCTCCTACGAGCAGTACTTC
d_gene: NA; v_gene: TRBV7-3; j_gene: TRBJ2-5; abundance: NA; CDR3aa: CASSPTSLATQYF; CDR3nt: TGTGCCAGCAGCCCAACCTCCCTAGCGACCCAGTACTTC
d_gene: NA; v_gene: TRBV5-1; j_gene: TRBJ2-7; abundance: once; CDR3aa: CASSFGVTTYEQYF; CDR3nt: TGCGCCAGCAGCTTTGGGGTCACAACCTACGAGCAGTACTTC
d_gene: NA; v_gene: TRBV5-1; j_gene: TRBJ2-5; abundance: NA; CDR3aa: CASSLGAGLQETQYF; CDR3nt: TGCGCCAGCAGCTTGGGCGCGGGCTTACAAGAGACCCAGTACTTC